This is a list of T cell receptor beta chains from one sample in a study of chemoradiotherapy in HPV16-positive cancers. TCRdb's table, derived via immunoSEQ multiplex PCR, lists solely in-frame clones and lacks some. Found here are 9,000 to 13,000 clones, around 83% of them singletons; the top ten hold 13%. Sequencing used tumor tissue, obtained from a patient who underwent chemoradiotherapy. All receptors come from a human donor with HPV-associated anogenital cancer. Each CDR3 is given with its conserved first and last residue. Fields, in order: J gene, D gene, clone size, V gene, CDR3 protein, CDR3 DNA. D genes are given only for firm matches. Expanded clones are given a class, and other clones once, few, many or no size at all.

>TRBJ1-6|TRBD1|once|TRBV7-9
CASSFGQGSPLHF
TGTGCCAGCAGCTTTGGACAGGGCTCACCCCTCCACTTT
>TRBJ1-1|.|.|TRBV2
CASSQGENTEAFF
TGTGCCAGCAGTCAGGGAGAGAACACTGAAGCTTTCTTT
>TRBJ2-7|.|.|TRBV15
CATSSARGAYEQYF
TGTGCCACCAGCAGTGCGCGAGGGGCCTACGAGCAGTACTTC
>TRBJ2-5|TRBD2|.|TRBV5-6
CASSLGQTRLAGTETQYF
TGTGCCAGCAGCTTGGGTCAGACGCGGCTAGCGGGTACAGAGACCCAGTACTTC
>TRBJ1-5|.|few|TRBV15
CATSTSGNQPQHF
TGTGCCACCAGCACCAGCGGTAATCAGCCCCAGCATTTT
>TRBJ2-2|.|.|TRBV6-1
CASGQSTLTGELFF
TGTGCCAGCGGACAGAGCACCCTCACCGGGGAGCTGTTTTTT
>TRBJ1-1|.|.|TRBV6-5
CASSSPTEAFF
TGTGCCAGCAGTTCCCCGACTGAAGCTTTCTTT
>TRBJ2-7|TRBD1|.|TRBV6-6
CASSYSGTGFYEQYF
TGTGCCAGCAGTTACTCCGGGACAGGGTTCTACGAGCAGTACTTC
>TRBJ2-7|TRBD1|few|TRBV11-2
CASSHQTGRYEQYF
TGTGCCAGCAGCCACCAGACAGGGCGGTACGAGCAGTACTTC
>TRBJ2-6|.|.|TRBV7-9
CASSLAAGAGANVLTF
TGTGCCAGCAGCTTGGCGGCAGGGGCTGGGGCCAACGTCCTGACTTTC